The 8 T cell receptor beta chains reported below all come from one sample, sequenced in a study of blood T cell repertoires in COVID-19. The data were produced by immunoSEQ multiplex PCR, yet TCRdb's version contains in-frame clones alone and is incomplete. The sample shows about 150,000 clones, 85% to 90% of them seen only once. The specimen sequenced was peripheral blood. These receptors were collected from a man younger than 30 with COVID-19, enrolled during active disease.

V usage is TRBV7-2 and J usage is TRBJ2-5; no firm D call. The CDR3 length is 12 residues. Deletions cut 4 bases from V and 3 bases from J, with 6 bases between. From germline, CDR1 is SGHTA and CDR2 FQGNSA. DNA of the CDR3: TGTGCCAGCAGCTCTAGAGAAGAGACCCAGTACTTC. This encodes CASSSREETQYF.

The V call is TRBV9, the J call TRBJ2-7; no clear D gene. Trimming cost V 5 bases and J 0 bases, with 12 bases left between them. This CDR3 has 14 amino acids. Per the germline V gene, CDR1 is SGDLS and CDR2 is YYNGEE. DNA of the CDR3: TGTGCCAGCAGTGTTGGGCTCAGCTCCTACGAGCAGTACTTC. Its translation: CASSVGLSSYEQYF.

A single count supports this clone. The V and J genes are TRBV7-8 and TRBJ2-5, with D possibly TRBD1 on 5 matching bases. Germline-derived CDR1 and CDR2 are SGHVS and FQNEAQ. The V gene lost 5 bases and the J gene lost 1 base, with 11 bases spanning the gap. The CDR3 consists of 14 residues. The CDR3 sequence is CASSPTELQETQYF. The CDR3 nucleotides are TGTGCCAGCAGCCCGACAGAGCTCCAAGAGACCCAGTACTTC.

This chain joins TRBV27 and TRBJ1-5; no firm D call. The CDR3 is 13 amino acids. Between the trimmed V and J ends, which lost 5 bases and 0 bases, there was a span of 5 bases. Per germline, CDR1 MNHEY and CDR2 SMNVEV (reference sequence). Written as DNA, the CDR3 is TGTGCCAGCAGTATTAATAGCAATCAGCCCCAGCATTTT. This encodes CASSINSNQPQHF.

This clone is a singleton in its sample. The chain has TRBV6-5 and TRBJ2-7, with 9 bases that match TRBD1. V shed 4 bases and J 5 bases; nucleotides not matched to a gene: 6. CDR1 is MNHEY and CDR2 is SVGAGI in the germline V gene. The CDR3 has 14 amino acids. This chain's CDR3 is CASSFRDRADEQYF. CDR3 nucleotides: TGTGCCAGCAGTTTCCGGGACAGGGCGGACGAGCAGTACTTC.

This chain uses TRBV29-1 with TRBJ1-2, with a tentative D call TRBD1 (6 bases). The V end lost 7 bases, the J end lost 7 bases, and 19 bases lay between the germline ends. The germline gives CDR1 SQVTM, CDR2 ANQGSEA. The CDR3 is 13 amino acids. The CDR3 DNA reads as TGCAGCGCCGAAGTGGCACAGGGAGTTGGCTACACCTTC. Amino acids: CSAEVAQGVGYTF.

This clone has just one count. The chain combines TRBV24-1 with TRBJ2-2; 8 bases are a match to TRBD1. The V gene's germline CDR1 is KGHDR and CDR2 SFDVKD. The CDR3 contains 16 residues. The V gene end was trimmed by 0 bases and the J gene end by 4 bases; junction bases not matched to a gene: 3. The CDR3 nucleotides are TGTGCCACCAGTGATTTGAGACAGGGGAGCACCGGGGAGCTGTTTTTT. This codes for CATSDLRQGSTGELFF.

This clone was observed a single time. The chain joins TRBV19 to TRBJ2-7, with a weak D call TRBD2 (6 bases). CDR1 and CDR2 (germline): LNHDA, SQIVND (reference sequence). The CDR3 covers 13 residues. V was trimmed by 7 bases and J by 7 bases, leaving 17 bases between them. The CDR3 loop is CASTPGRHREQYF. CDR3 nucleotide sequence: TGTGCCAGTACCCCTGGGAGGCATCGGGAGCAGTACTTC. Full variable domain (remainder filled in from reference TRBV19 and TRBJ2-7): DGGITQSPKYLFRKEGQNVTLSCEQNLNHDAMYWYRQDPGQGLRLIYYSQIVNDFQKGDIAEGYSVSREKKESFPLTVTSAQKNPTAFYLCASTPGRHREQYFGPGTRLTVT.